Following are 23 T cell receptor beta chains from one sample sequenced in a study of blood T cell repertoires in COVID-19. TCRdb's copy holds only in-frame clones and misses some; the assay was immunoSEQ multiplex PCR. The sample holds about 55,000 clones, more than 70% seen once. The source material was peripheral blood. Source of these receptors: a man in his sixties with active COVID-19.

As DNA, the CDR3 is TGTGCCAGCAGCGTAGGGGTGGCGGGAGGGGTCCCAGATACGCAGTATTTT. It codes for CASSVGVAGGVPDTQYF. J is TRBJ2-3 and V is TRBV9, with TRBD2 matching 9 bases. The germline V gene has CDR1 SGDLS and CDR2 YYNGEE. V shed 0 bases and J 4 bases; nucleotides not matched to a gene: 9. There are 17 residues in the CDR3.

J is TRBJ1-3 and V is TRBV5-4; D possibly corresponds to TRBD1 (5 bases). The CDR3 spans 14 residues. Per germline, CDR1 SGHNT and CDR2 YYREEE (reference sequence). Trimming took off 0 bases at V and 2 bases at J, with 6 bases between the two ends. The CDR3 region has the DNA TGTGCCAGCAGCTTGGCAGGGACTGGAAACACCATATATTTT. Its translation: CASSLAGTGNTIYF.

This clone has just a few counts. The rearrangement uses TRBV10-3 and TRBJ2-2; D not certain. The CDR3 runs to 14 residues. The V gene lost 6 bases and the J gene lost 5 bases, with 13 bases spanning the gap. The germline V gene encodes CDR1 ENHRY and CDR2 SYGVKD. CDR3 DNA sequence: TGTGCCATCAGGAAGTCTGTGAGGACCGGGGAGCTGTTTTTT. It codes for CAIRKSVRTGELFF.

The chain couples TRBV5-1 to TRBJ2-7; D is possibly TRBD1 (6 bases). CDR1 is SGHRS and CDR2 is YFSETQ in the germline V gene. The ends were cut back, 2 bases at V and 4 bases at J, with 13 bases in the middle. The CDR3 has 14 amino acids. The CDR3 region is CASSFPGQPYEQYF. CDR3 coding DNA: TGCGCCAGCAGCTTCCCGGGACAACCTTACGAGCAGTACTTC.

V usage is TRBV27 and J usage is TRBJ1-5; D remains unclear. Germline-derived CDR1 and CDR2 are MNHEY and SMNVEV (reference sequence). This CDR3 comprises 15 residues. V lost 3 bases to trimming and J lost 0 bases, with 9 bases between them. This CDR3 reads CASSFAHYSNQPQHF. The CDR3 DNA is TGTGCCAGCAGTTTCGCCCACTATAGCAATCAGCCCCAGCATTTT.

The J gene is TRBJ1-1, the V gene TRBV10-1; D call uncertain. Germline lookup yields CDR1 WNHNN and CDR2 SYGVQD (reference sequence). V was shortened by 6 bases and J by 1 base, with 18 bases between the two germline ends. The CDR3 totals 16 residues. CDR3 amino acids: CASSRTRPHWNTEAFF. In nucleotides, the CDR3 is TGCGCCAGCAGCCGGACTCGCCCTCATTGGAACACTGAAGCTTTCTTT.

The J gene is TRBJ1-1, the V gene TRBV28; D is unclear. The V and J ends lost 5 bases and 0 bases respectively, with 10 bases between them. CDR1 is MDHEN and CDR2 is SYDVKM in the germline V gene. The CDR3 contains 14 residues. In nucleotides, the CDR3 is TGTGCCAGCAGTATAACACAATTGAACACTGAAGCTTTCTTT. This sequence encodes CASSITQLNTEAFF.

The chain recombines TRBV7-3 with TRBJ2-7, with 11 bases matching TRBD1. The CDR3 length is 14 residues. V shed 3 bases and J 3 bases; nucleotides not matched to a gene: 1. The germline V gene has CDR1 SGHTA and CDR2 FQGTGA. CDR3 DNA sequence: TGTGCCAGCAGCTTCGGGACAGGGGGCTACGAGCAGTACTTC. Translated: CASSFGTGGYEQYF.

The chain combines TRBV28 with TRBJ2-2; 8 bases align to TRBD2. Germline CDR1 is MDHEN and CDR2 is SYDVKM. The ends lost 2 bases at V and 9 bases at J; junction bases unmatched: 5. The CDR3 totals 14 residues. The CDR3 DNA reads as TGTGCCAGCAGTTTAAAGCGCGGGGGGCGGGAGCTGTTTTTT. This sequence encodes CASSLKRGGRELFF.

The V call is TRBV14, the J call TRBJ2-1, with 13 bases aligning to TRBD2. Trimming removed 4 bases from V and 6 bases from J; junction bases left unmatched: 6. This CDR3 has 16 residues. The germline V gene encodes CDR1 SGHDN and CDR2 FVKESK. The CDR3 nucleotides are TGTGCCAGCAGCCCGGGACTAGCGGGGTCGGGCAATGAGCAGTTCTTC. It yields the protein CASSPGLAGSGNEQFF.

The chain has TRBV7-9 and TRBJ2-7, with 7 bases fitting TRBD1. Germline CDR1 is SEHNR and CDR2 is FQNEAQ (reference sequence). With V trimmed by 4 bases and J by 2 bases, 11 bases remained unmatched. The CDR3 is 16 residues long. CDR3 sequence (DNA): TGTGCCAGCAGCTCGCGCGACAGGGATGGAACCTACGAGCAGTACTTC. Translating it yields CASSSRDRDGTYEQYF.

The rearrangement links TRBV19 to TRBJ2-7; tentatively, D is TRBD2 (6 bases). CDR3 length: 16 amino acids. Trimming stripped 5 bases from V and 0 bases from J, with 17 bases between. Germline V gene lookup returns CDR1 LNHDA and CDR2 SQIVND (reference sequence). The chain's CDR3 is CASSSPGGTDSYEQYF. The CDR3 coding sequence is TGTGCCAGTAGTTCACCCGGAGGGACGGACTCCTACGAGCAGTACTTC.

V is TRBV11-2 and J is TRBJ2-1; TRBD2 might be the D (5 bases). Trimming stripped 5 bases from V and 2 bases from J, with 10 bases between. The CDR3 extends over 14 amino acids. CDR1 is SGHAT, CDR2 FQNNGV, per germline. This CDR3 is CASSGGRTYNEQFF. The CDR3 region has the DNA TGTGCCAGCAGCGGCGGGCGTACCTACAATGAGCAGTTCTTC.

The chain links TRBV4-1 to TRBJ2-7; TRBD2 matches at 7 bases. With 1 base clipped from V and 6 bases from J, the junction kept 3 bases outside the gene matches. The V gene's germline CDR1 is MGHRA and CDR2 YSYEKL. This CDR3 region has 13 residues. The CDR3 coding sequence is TGCGCCAGCAGCCAAGGTGGGGAGGGCGAGCAGTACTTC. It yields the protein CASSQGGEGEQYF.

The V call is TRBV10-2, the J call TRBJ1-2; 7 bases align to TRBD1. With 7 bases clipped from V and 8 bases from J, the junction kept 10 bases outside the gene matches. This CDR3 has 13 residues. Germline V gene lookup returns CDR1 WSHSY and CDR2 SAAADI. The CDR3, as DNA: TGCGCCAGCACCCCGGACAGGCGTAGGGGCTACACCTTC. This codes for CASTPDRRRGYTF.

The chain couples TRBV2 to TRBJ2-1; 10 bases map to TRBD1. This CDR3 spans 13 amino acids. CDR1 and CDR2 (germline): SNHLY, FYNNEI. The V gene end was trimmed by 4 bases and the J gene end by 6 bases; junction bases not matched to a gene: 0. This CDR3 is CASSGTGGNEQFF. CDR3 coding DNA: TGTGCCAGCAGTGGGACAGGGGGCAATGAGCAGTTCTTC. The variable domain in full, completed from reference TRBV2 and TRBJ2-1, reads EPEVTQTPSHQVTQMGQEVILRCVPISNHLYFYWYRQILGQKVEFLVSFYNNEISEKSEIFDDQFSVERPDGSNFTLKIRSTKLEDSAMYFCASSGTGGNEQFFGPGTRLTVL.

CDR3 sequence (DNA): TGTGCCAGCAGACGACTAACTGAAGCTTTCTTT. Residues: CASRRLTEAFF. The chain couples TRBV11-2 to TRBJ1-1; D unclear. This CDR3 comprises 11 residues. V lost 6 bases, J lost 5 bases, and 7 bases lay in between. Germline CDR1 reads SGHAT; CDR2 reads FQNNGV.

This clone was seen only a few times. As DNA, the CDR3 is TGTGCCAGCAGCCAAGCGATAAGCGGGATTTGGGATACGCAGTATTTT. Its translation is CASSQAISGIWDTQYF. V is TRBV3-1 (or the pseudogene TRBV3-2) and J is TRBJ2-3; 7 bases map to TRBD2. The germline CDR1 and CDR2 sequences are LGHDT and YNNKEL (reference sequence). J lost 6 bases, V lost 1 base, and 10 bases had no gene match. The CDR3 extends over 16 amino acids.

The chain combines TRBV9 with TRBJ1-2, with a weak D call TRBD1 (5 bases). Trimming pared 3 bases from V and 4 bases from J, leaving 16 bases between. The CDR3 length is 15 residues. From germline, CDR1 is SGDLS and CDR2 YYNGEE. The CDR3 DNA follows: TGTGCCAGCAGCGAACATGAAGGGACTAGCTATGGCTACACCTTC. Amino acids: CASSEHEGTSYGYTF. The whole variable domain, filled in from reference TRBV9 and TRBJ1-2, reads DSGVTQTPKHLITATGQRVTLRCSPRSGDLSVYWYQQSLDQGLQFLIQYYNGEERAKGNILERFSAQQFPDLHSELNLSSLELGDSALYFCASSEHEGTSYGYTFGSGTRLTVV.

The rearrangement links TRBV6-5 to TRBJ1-6; possibly TRBD1 for D (5 bases). V was trimmed by 8 bases and J by 9 bases, leaving 17 bases between them. This CDR3 has 14 amino acids. The germline CDR1 and CDR2 sequences are MNHEY and SVGAGI. CDR3: CASRTGGPSSPLHF. In DNA, the CDR3 is TGTGCCAGCCGCACAGGAGGGCCGAGTTCACCCCTCCACTTT.

The chain uses TRBV7-8 and TRBJ1-5; no clear D. Germline assignment: CDR1 SGHVS and CDR2 FQNEAQ. The CDR3 spans 15 residues. Trimming removed 0 bases at V and 0 bases at J, with 6 bases between. CDR3 loop: CASSLARGSNQPQHF. The DNA of the CDR3 is TGTGCCAGCAGCTTAGCGCGGGGTAGCAATCAGCCCCAGCATTTT.

The table lists this clone with a count of one. The rearrangement joins TRBV7-6 to TRBJ2-2; tentatively, D is TRBD1 (5 bases). Deletions cut 0 bases from V and 2 bases from J, with 7 bases between. This CDR3 comprises 15 residues. In germline, CDR1 is SGHVS, CDR2 FNYEAQ. CDR3 sequence (DNA): TGTGCCAGCAGCTTAGCAGGGGCCAACACCGGGGAGCTGTTTTTT. Translation gives CASSLAGANTGELFF.

The chain couples TRBV14 to TRBJ2-5; the D gene is possibly TRBD1 (6 bases). The germline V gene encodes CDR1 SGHDN and CDR2 FVKESK. Trimming stripped 4 bases from V and 6 bases from J, with 21 bases between. This CDR3 has 16 residues. The CDR3 DNA reads as TGTGCCAGCAGCCCCCCCAGGGGACAAGCTGGCCAGACCCAGTACTTC. Its translation: CASSPPRGQAGQTQYF.